A single sample gave rise to the 5 T cell receptor beta chains below, sequenced in a study of shared clonotypes between healthy human individuals. Generated by immunoSEQ multiplex PCR, the TCRdb table keeps only in-frame clones and is missing some. The repertoire holds some 980,000 clones, approximately 80% seen once, with 1.5% in the top ten. The specimen sequenced was memory CD4+ T cells sorted from blood. The sample's subset: CD45RA-negative fraction. The receptors come from a man aged 18 to 30 in good health.

The chain couples TRBV30 to TRBJ2-3; TRBD1 matches at 7 bases. The V gene end was trimmed by 2 bases and the J gene end by 0 bases; junction bases not matched to a gene: 8. The germline CDR1 and CDR2 sequences are GTSNPN and SVGIG (reference sequence). This CDR3 is 16 amino acids long. Here the CDR3 DNA reads TGTGCCTGGAGTCTGGGACAGAAGACTAGCACAGATACGCAGTATTTT. Its protein product is CAWSLGQKTSTDTQYF.

The rearrangement uses TRBV30 and TRBJ2-7; the D call may be TRBD1 or TRBD2 (5 bases each). V was trimmed by 2 bases and J by 3 bases, leaving 11 bases between them. Germline loops: CDR1 GTSNPN, CDR2 SVGIG (reference sequence). The CDR3 length is 13 residues. The chain's CDR3 is CAWSRGDLYEQYF. DNA of the CDR3: TGTGCCTGGAGTAGAGGGGATCTCTACGAGCAGTACTTC.

The chain combines TRBV18 with TRBJ1-1; TRBD1 is a possible D gene (6 bases). Trimming stripped 3 bases from V and 6 bases from J, with 17 bases between. Germline CDR1 reads KGHSH; CDR2 reads LQKENI. CDR3 length: 15 residues. CDR3 DNA: TGTGCCAGCTCACCCAGAGCGGGGGCGAGGGCTGAAGCTTTCTTT. Its translation is CASSPRAGARAEAFF.

The chain links TRBV10-1 to TRBJ1-1, with TRBD1 matching over 7 bases. Germline V gene sequence: CDR1 WNHNN, CDR2 SYGVQD (reference sequence). Trimming at V came to 4 bases and at J to 2 bases, leaving 1 base not matched to a gene. CDR3 size: 13 residues. The CDR3 nucleotides read TGCGCCAGCAGTGGGGACAGAAACACTGAAGCTTTCTTT. Translating it yields CASSGDRNTEAFF.

The chain carries TRBV30 and TRBJ2-2; a possible D gene is TRBD1 (6 bases). Trimming cost V 4 bases and J 1 base, with 13 bases left between them. CDR1 and CDR2 (germline): GTSNPN, SVGIG (reference sequence). The CDR3 consists of 15 residues. The CDR3 DNA is TGTGCCTGGACAGGGGTAATGAGGAACACCGGGGAGCTGTTTTTT. This encodes CAWTGVMRNTGELFF.